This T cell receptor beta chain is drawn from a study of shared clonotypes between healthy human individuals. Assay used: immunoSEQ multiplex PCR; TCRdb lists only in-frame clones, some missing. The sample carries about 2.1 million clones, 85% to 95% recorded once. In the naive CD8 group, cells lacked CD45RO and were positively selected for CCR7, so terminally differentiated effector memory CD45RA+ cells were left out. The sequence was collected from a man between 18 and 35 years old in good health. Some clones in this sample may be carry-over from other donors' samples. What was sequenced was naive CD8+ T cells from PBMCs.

CDR3 in amino acids: CASSQGSGKGADTQYF. The CDR3 nucleotides read TGCGCCAGCAGCCAAGGCAGCGGGAAGGGGGCAGATACGCAGTATTTT. The chain joins TRBV4-3 to TRBJ2-3; perhaps TRBD2 as D (7 bases). The CDR3 extends over 16 amino acids. Trimming stripped 1 base from V and 4 bases from J, with 15 bases between. The V gene's germline CDR1 is LGHNA and CDR2 YSLEER.